This TCR beta chain was identified in a study of T cells in Graves' hyperthyroidism and ophthalmopathy. RNA transcripts yielded amplified TCR beta CDR3 regions. Carried out on the TCR CDR3, a first-round RT-PCR used the HTBI primer set. In TCRdb, the multiplex PCR reads were re-called with MiXCR into one record per CDR3 protein. This sample has under 350,000 distinct CDR3 sequences; around 15% occur once, and the top ten carry roughly 35%. The CDR3 is 15 residues long. The V and J ends lost 6 bases and 7 bases, in that order; junction bases with no gene match: 11. Germline CDR1 DFQATT, CDR2 SNEGSKA (reference sequence).

Specimen: blood. V and J are TRBV20-1 and TRBJ2-1; 11 bases are shared with TRBD2. The sequence derives from a woman aged 40-49 years with Graves' ophthalmopathy. CDR3 protein: CSADVLAGARNEQFF. In DNA, the CDR3 is TGCAGTGCCGACGTACTAGCGGGAGCAAGGAATGAGCAGTTCTTC.